This T cell receptor beta chain was documented in a study of graft-versus-host responses after intestinal transplantation. The overall study: Each of the recipients got a multivisceral, liver-intestinal, or isolated intestinal transplant.

This table comes from immunoSEQ multiplex PCR, and its TCRdb copy is limited to in-frame clones, with some not included. This table holds about 27,000 clones, over 65% found once. Trimming took 2 bases from V and 2 from J; bases not matched to a gene: 3. The CDR3 totals 16 residues. CDR1 is SEHNR and CDR2 is FQNEAQ in the germline V gene (reference sequence). The chain couples TRBV7-9 to TRBJ2-2; 9 bases map to TRBD2. Sequencing was performed on PBMCs, taken approximately 29 days after intestinal transplant. The receptor was derived from a human patient who received an intestinal transplant, so some T cells may come from the graft donor. CDR3 bases: TGTGCCAGCAGCTTAAAGACTAGCGGAAACACCGGGGAGCTGTTTTTT. Translation: CASSLKTSGNTGELFF.